This T cell receptor (beta chain) appears in the sequencing data of a study of T cells in Graves' hyperthyroidism and ophthalmopathy. Amplified regions were TCR beta CDR3 sequences from RNA transcripts. First-round RT-PCR with HTBI primers amplified the TCR CDR3 region. TCRdb processed the multiplex PCR reads anew with MiXCR; each CDR3 protein has one entry. Here the sample spans about 98,000 distinct CDR3 sequences, about 37% being singletons. A few counts support this clonotype. Material: peripheral blood or thyroid tissue (not recorded which). This TCR came from a woman aged 25 to 45 with Graves' hyperthyroidism.

The DNA for the CDR3 is TGTGCCTGGGGTAGAAGGAGCTCCTATAATTCACCCCTCCACTTT. It yields the protein CAWGRRSSYNSPLHF. V usage is TRBV10-3 and J usage is TRBJ1-6; D unresolved. This CDR3 is 15 amino acids long. CDR1 and CDR2 (germline): ENHRY, SYGVKD. V lost 11 bases to trimming and J lost 0 bases, with 14 bases between them.